The 8 T cell receptor beta chains presented below share a single source sample, sequenced in a study of T cells after yellow fever vaccination. TCRdb called the 5' RACE reads again in MiXCR, with one record for every CDR3 protein. The top ten clones hold around 3.3% of a sample with 280,000 or so distinct CDR3 sequences, roughly 9% of them seen once. The sequencing here drew on CD4+ T cells sorted from PBMCs, taken 5 days after the yellow fever booster vaccination. Receptor source: a man aged 18 to 29 who received the YFV17D yellow fever vaccine.

The chain is built from TRBV20-1 and TRBJ1-1; unclear D gene. Germline V gives CDR1 DFQATT, CDR2 SNEGSKA (reference sequence). The ends were cut back, 1 base at V and 6 bases at J, with 9 bases in the middle. There are 12 residues in the CDR3. The CDR3 reads CSARAGPSEAFF. DNA for the CDR3: TGCAGTGCTAGAGCGGGTCCGTCTGAAGCTTTCTTT.

This clonotype has a handful of counts. The chain combines TRBV7-9 with TRBJ2-6, with D perhaps matching TRBD2 (6 bases). The germline V gene has CDR1 SEHNR and CDR2 FQNEAQ (reference sequence). Trimming took 5 bases from V and 0 from J, leaving 14 bases between them. The CDR3 extends over 17 amino acids. The chain's CDR3 is CASSPIGGGSGANVLTF. The CDR3 DNA reads as TGTGCCAGCAGCCCCATCGGGGGTGGCTCTGGGGCCAACGTCCTGACTTTC.

Ten or more counts support this clonotype. This sequence joins TRBV5-1 and TRBJ2-5; D remains unclear. Germline-derived CDR1 and CDR2 are SGHRS and YFSETQ. The V end was cut by 0 bases, the J end by 4 bases, with 10 bases between. The CDR3 spans 14 residues. The DNA of the CDR3 is TGCGCCAGCAGCTTGGAAAGTAAGAGAGAGACCCAGTACTTC. Translated: CASSLESKRETQYF.

The chain joins TRBV5-1 to TRBJ1-1; D perhaps matches TRBD1 (5 bases). V lost 3 bases, J lost 1 base, and 10 bases lay in between. This CDR3 has 14 amino acids. Germline V gene sequence: CDR1 SGHRS, CDR2 YFSETQ. This CDR3 is CASSSLTENTEAFF. The CDR3 DNA follows: TGCGCCAGCAGCTCCTTGACAGAGAACACTGAAGCTTTCTTT.

The chain employs TRBV3-1 and TRBJ1-2; 10 bases fit TRBD1. The CDR3 runs to 15 residues. Trimming at V came to 0 bases and at J to 4 bases, leaving 2 bases not matched to a gene. The V gene's germline CDR1 is LGHDT and CDR2 YNNKEL (reference sequence). This CDR3 is CASSQERTGGYGYTF. The CDR3 DNA reads as TGTGCCAGCAGCCAAGAAAGGACAGGGGGCTATGGCTACACCTTC.

This clonotype was counted between two and nine times. The genes are TRBV12-3 or TRBV12-4 and TRBJ1-1, with a possible D match to TRBD1 (6 bases). V shed 3 bases and J shed 4 bases, with 12 bases lying between them. CDR3 length equals 14 residues. CDR3 DNA: TGTGCCAGCAGTTTTCGGGGGGCGGGCACTGAAGCTTTCTTT. Amino acid sequence: CASSFRGAGTEAFF.

Concerning this clonotype: The junction does not match germline at one end; this may be a read error. The J gene is TRBJ1-1, the V gene TRBV29-1; D is possibly TRBD1 (6 bases). The CDR3 runs 14 residues. Per the germline V gene, CDR1 is SQVTM and CDR2 is ANQGSEA. The CDR3 DNA sequence: TGCAGCGGACCAGGGGATACCGCGAACTCTGAAGCTTTCTTT. Protein sequence: CSGPGDTANSEAFF.

The chain joins TRBV19 to TRBJ2-5; TRBD2 might be the D (5 bases). The CDR3 sequence is 14 residues long. Germline V lookup: CDR1 LNHDA, CDR2 SQIVND (reference sequence). V was pared by 6 bases and J by 5 bases, with 16 bases between. In DNA form, the CDR3 reads TGTGCCAGTAGCCGGGATTTTACCGGGGAGACCCAGTACTTC. This encodes CASSRDFTGETQYF.